Reported below is one T cell receptor beta chain. This entry belongs to a study of shared clonotypes between healthy human individuals. Germline assignment: CDR1 SGHRS and CDR2 YFSETQ. V was pared by 0 bases and J by 13 bases, with 17 bases between. The CDR3 extends over 14 amino acids. TCRdb keeps only in-frame clones here, not all; method: immunoSEQ multiplex PCR. The sample has 2 million to 3 million clones, 90% to 95% seen once; the top ten hold roughly 0.39%. The TCR comes from a man between 18 and 29 years old in good health. Some clones in this sample may be carry-over from other donors' samples. This chain connects TRBV5-1 to TRBJ1-3; D call uncertain. The sequencing input was naive CD4+ T cells from PBMCs. The subset is: CD45RA+ positively selected. CDR3 DNA: TGCGCCAGCAGCTTGGGTGCTGCTCAGGACGAGATATATTTT. Protein product: CASSLGAAQDEIYF.